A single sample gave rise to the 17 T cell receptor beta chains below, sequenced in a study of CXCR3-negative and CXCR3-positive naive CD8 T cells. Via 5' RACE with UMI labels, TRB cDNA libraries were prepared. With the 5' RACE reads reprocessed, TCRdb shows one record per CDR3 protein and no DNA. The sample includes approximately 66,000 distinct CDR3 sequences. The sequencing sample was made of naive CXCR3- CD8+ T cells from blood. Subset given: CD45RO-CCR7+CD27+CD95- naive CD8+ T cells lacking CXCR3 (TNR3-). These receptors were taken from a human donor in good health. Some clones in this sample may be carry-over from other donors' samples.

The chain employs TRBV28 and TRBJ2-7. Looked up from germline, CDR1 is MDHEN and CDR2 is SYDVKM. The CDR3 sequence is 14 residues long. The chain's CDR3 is CATKSYGATYEQYF.

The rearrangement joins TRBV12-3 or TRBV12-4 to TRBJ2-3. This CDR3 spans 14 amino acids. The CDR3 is CASSFKAYTDTQYF.

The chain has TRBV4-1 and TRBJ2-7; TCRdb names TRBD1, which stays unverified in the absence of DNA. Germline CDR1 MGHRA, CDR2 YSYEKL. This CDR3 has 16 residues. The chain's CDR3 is CASSQADRGVPYEQYF.

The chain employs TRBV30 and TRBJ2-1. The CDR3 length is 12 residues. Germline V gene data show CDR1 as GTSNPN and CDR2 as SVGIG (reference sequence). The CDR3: CAWSSTYNEQFF.

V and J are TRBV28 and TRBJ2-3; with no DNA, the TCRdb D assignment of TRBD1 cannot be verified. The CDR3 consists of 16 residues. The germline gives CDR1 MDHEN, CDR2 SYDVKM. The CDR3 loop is CASSFSPGQGSDTQYF.

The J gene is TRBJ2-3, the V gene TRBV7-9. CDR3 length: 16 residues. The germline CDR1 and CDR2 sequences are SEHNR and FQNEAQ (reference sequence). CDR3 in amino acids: CASSLEMAKNTDTQYF.

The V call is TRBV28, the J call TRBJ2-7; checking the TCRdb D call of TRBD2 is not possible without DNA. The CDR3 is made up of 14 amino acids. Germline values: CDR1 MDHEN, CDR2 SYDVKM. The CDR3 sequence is CASSLRVVGYEQYF.

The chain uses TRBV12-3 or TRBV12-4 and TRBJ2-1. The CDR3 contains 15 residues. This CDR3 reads CASRYSGSSYNEQFF.

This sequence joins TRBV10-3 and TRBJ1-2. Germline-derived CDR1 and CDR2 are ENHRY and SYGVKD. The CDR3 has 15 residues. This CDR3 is CAISESSGSNYGYTF.

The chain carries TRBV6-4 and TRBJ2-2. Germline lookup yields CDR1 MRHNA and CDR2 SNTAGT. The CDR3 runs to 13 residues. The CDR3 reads CASSDSSSGELFF.

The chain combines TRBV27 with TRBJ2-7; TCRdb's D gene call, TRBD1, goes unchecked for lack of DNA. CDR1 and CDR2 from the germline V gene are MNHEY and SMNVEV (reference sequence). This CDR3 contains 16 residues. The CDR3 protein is CASSSRTGGSSYEQYF.

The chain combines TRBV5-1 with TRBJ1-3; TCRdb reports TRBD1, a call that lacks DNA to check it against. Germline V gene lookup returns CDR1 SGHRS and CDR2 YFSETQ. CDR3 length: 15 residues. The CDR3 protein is CASSPLIPGGNTIYF.

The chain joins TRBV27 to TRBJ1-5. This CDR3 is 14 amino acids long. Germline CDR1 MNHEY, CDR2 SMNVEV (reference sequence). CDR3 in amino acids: CASSYRGGDQPQHF.

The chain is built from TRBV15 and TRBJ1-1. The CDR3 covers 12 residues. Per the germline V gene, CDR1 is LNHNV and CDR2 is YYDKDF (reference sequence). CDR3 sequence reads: CATRGFVTEAFF.

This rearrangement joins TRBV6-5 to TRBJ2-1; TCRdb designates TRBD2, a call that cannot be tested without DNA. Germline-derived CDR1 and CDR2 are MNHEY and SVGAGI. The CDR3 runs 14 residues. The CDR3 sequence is CASSLAGGPSEQFF.

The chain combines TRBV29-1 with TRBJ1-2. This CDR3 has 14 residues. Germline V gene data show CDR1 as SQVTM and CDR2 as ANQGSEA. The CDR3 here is CSFATQTDDYGYTF. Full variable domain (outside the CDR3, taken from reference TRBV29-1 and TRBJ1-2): SAVISQKPSRDICQRGTSLTIQCQVDSQVTMMFWYRQQPGQSLTLIATANQGSEATYESGFVIDKFPISRPNLTFSTLTVSNMSPEDSSIYLCSFATQTDDYGYTFGSGTRLTVV.

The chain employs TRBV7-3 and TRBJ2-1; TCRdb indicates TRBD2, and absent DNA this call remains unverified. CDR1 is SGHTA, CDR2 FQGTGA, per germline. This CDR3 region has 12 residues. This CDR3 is CASSSGEGGQFF. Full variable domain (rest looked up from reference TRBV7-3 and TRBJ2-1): GAGVSQTPSNKVTEKGKYVELRCDPISGHTALYWYRQSLGQGPEFLIYFQGTGAADDSGLPNDRFFAVRPEGSVSTLKIQRTERGDSAVYLCASSSGEGGQFFGPGTRLTVL.